This T cell receptor (beta chain) was retrieved from a study of cytomegalovirus exposure and HLA in healthy donors. The CDR3 runs 14 residues. V lost 6 bases and J lost 1, with 10 bases in between. The germline V gene has CDR1 SNHLY and CDR2 FYNNEI. This PCR relied on a set of 60 Vbeta primers and 13 Jbeta primers. The authors' processing: Later reanalysis found around 74 million unique TCR beta chains, around 10 million of them shared. TCRdb's copy holds only in-frame clones and misses some; the assay was immunoSEQ multiplex PCR. V, J and clone size are taken as reported in that table, and D and trimming were inferred from the DNA itself. The sample contains over 95,000 clones, 70% to 85% of which appear only once.

This chain uses TRBV2 with TRBJ1-3; D is unresolved. Sequencing was performed on PBMCs. The clonotype comes from a man aged 35 to 55 in good health and CMV-seropositive. The CDR3 bases are TGTGCCAGCAGGCAATCTACTTCTGGAAACACCATATATTTT. Encoded protein: CASRQSTSGNTIYF.